A single sample gave rise to the 6 T cell receptor beta chains below, sequenced in a study of early T cells in non-severe SARS-CoV-2 infection (TCRdb year 2021). The library was generated by 5' RACE. Sequenced on a NextSeq 500. TCRdb reprocessed the public reads (quality trimming at Q25 with fastp, clone calling with MiXCR) and kept in-frame beta chains. Entries that share a CDR3 protein sequence are merged under the most common genes and DNA. The sample profile shows some 78,000 distinct CDR3 sequences; over 10% of them were found once. The ten biggest clones cover roughly 5.5% of the sample. Sequenced: whole blood. These TCRs come from an adult who was a healthcare worker with PCR-confirmed SARS-CoV-2 infection or an uninfected control (not recorded which).

This clonotype has a count of ten or more. The chain has TRBV25-1 and TRBJ1-1; D possibly corresponds to TRBD1 (5 bases). The germline V gene encodes CDR1 MGHDK and CDR2 SYGVNS. Deletions cut 6 bases from V and 2 bases from J, with 13 bases between. The CDR3 spans 14 residues. In DNA, the CDR3 is TGTGCCAGCAGGCGGGAGACAGTAAACACTGAAGCTTTCTTT. It codes for CASRRETVNTEAFF.

The chain links TRBV7-9 to TRBJ1-1, with TRBD1 matching 9 bases. Germline V CDR1 and CDR2: SEHNR, FQNEAQ (reference sequence). CDR3 size: 14 residues. The V segment lost 4 bases and the J segment 4 bases; nucleotides outside the gene matches: 4. CDR3 in DNA: TGTGCCAGCAGCTCAAGACAGGGGGGCACTGAAGCTTTCTTT. Amino acid sequence: CASSSRQGGTEAFF.

V usage is TRBV30 and J usage is TRBJ2-7; D may be TRBD2 (6 bases). There are 13 residues in the CDR3. Germline CDR1 and CDR2: GTSNPN and SVGIG (reference sequence). Trimming left V 0 bases short and J 4 bases short, with 10 bases between. Here the CDR3 reads CAWSVGGRYEQYF. As DNA, the CDR3 is TGTGCCTGGAGTGTAGGAGGGAGATACGAGCAGTACTTC.

The CDR3 region has the DNA TGCGCCAGCAGCGCCCTACAGGGGCGGACGGGCGGGACTGAAGCTTTCTTT. Amino acid sequence: CASSALQGRTGGTEAFF. This rearrangement joins TRBV5-1 to TRBJ1-1, with 7 bases matching TRBD1. Germline V gene lookup returns CDR1 SGHRS and CDR2 YFSETQ. V trimming: 4 bases; J trimming: 5 bases; junction bases outside the gene matches: 17. This CDR3 region has 17 residues.

This clonotype came up many times. V gene TRBV20-1 combines with J gene TRBJ2-3; D might be TRBD2 (5 bases). Germline V gives CDR1 DFQATT, CDR2 SNEGSKA (reference sequence). V lost 7 bases and J 1 base, leaving 12 bases between the germline ends. The CDR3 length is 13 residues. The CDR3 DNA follows: TGCAGTGTTACGCTGAGGGGCACAGATACGCAGTATTTT. Translation gives CSVTLRGTDTQYF.

This clonotype was recorded many times. The chain joins TRBV5-1 to TRBJ2-3; 9 positions agree with TRBD1. Germline CDR1 and CDR2: SGHRS and YFSETQ. V gave up 4 bases and J gave up 4 bases; unmatched junction bases: 4. The CDR3 is 14 residues long. The CDR3 coding sequence is TGCGCCAGCAGCCGGGACAGGGCCCCAGATACGCAGTATTTT. Translation gives CASSRDRAPDTQYF.